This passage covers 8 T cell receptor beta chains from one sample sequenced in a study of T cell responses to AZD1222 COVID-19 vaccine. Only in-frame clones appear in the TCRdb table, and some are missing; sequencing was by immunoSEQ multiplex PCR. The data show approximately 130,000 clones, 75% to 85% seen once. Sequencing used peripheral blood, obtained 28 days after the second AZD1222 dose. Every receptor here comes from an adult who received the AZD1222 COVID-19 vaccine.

CDR3 in amino acids: CASSHRQTTSYGYTF. The CDR3 DNA reads as TGTGCCAGTAGCCACCGACAGACGACGAGCTATGGCTACACCTTC. J is TRBJ1-2 and V is TRBV19; D may be TRBD1 (5 bases). The V and J ends lost 6 bases and 4 bases respectively, with 18 bases between them. CDR1 and CDR2 from the germline V gene are LNHDA and SQIVND (reference sequence). CDR3 size: 15 residues. The whole variable domain, filled in from reference TRBV19 and TRBJ1-2, reads DGGITQSPKYLFRKEGQNVTLSCEQNLNHDAMYWYRQDPGQGLRLIYYSQIVNDFQKGDIAEGYSVSREKKESFPLTVTSAQKNPTAFYLCASSHRQTTSYGYTFGSGTRLTVV.

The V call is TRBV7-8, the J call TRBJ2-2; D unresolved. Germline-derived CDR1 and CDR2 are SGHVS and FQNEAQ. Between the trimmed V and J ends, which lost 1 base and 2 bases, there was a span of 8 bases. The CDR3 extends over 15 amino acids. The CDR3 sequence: CASSLEARNTGELFF. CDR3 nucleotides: TGTGCCAGCAGCTTAGAGGCTCGAAACACCGGGGAGCTGTTTTTT.

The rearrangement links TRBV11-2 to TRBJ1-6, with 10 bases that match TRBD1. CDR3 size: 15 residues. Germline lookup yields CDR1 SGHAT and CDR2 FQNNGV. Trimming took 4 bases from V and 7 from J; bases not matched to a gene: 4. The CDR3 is CASSSRTGGNSPLHF. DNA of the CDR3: TGTGCCAGCAGCTCCAGGACAGGGGGGAATTCACCCCTCCACTTT.

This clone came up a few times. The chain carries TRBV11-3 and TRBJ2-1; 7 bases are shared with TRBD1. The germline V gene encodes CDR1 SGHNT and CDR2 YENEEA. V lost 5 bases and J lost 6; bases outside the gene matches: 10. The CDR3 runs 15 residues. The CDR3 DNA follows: TGTGCCAGCAGCATGGGGACAGCGGAAAGCAATGAGCAGTTCTTC. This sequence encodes CASSMGTAESNEQFF. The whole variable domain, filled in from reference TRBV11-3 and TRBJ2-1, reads EAGVVQSPRYKIIEKKQPVAFWCNPISGHNTLYWYLQNLGQGPELLIRYENEEAVDDSQLPKDRFSAERLKGVDSTLKIQPAELGDSAVYLCASSMGTAESNEQFFGPGTRLTVL.

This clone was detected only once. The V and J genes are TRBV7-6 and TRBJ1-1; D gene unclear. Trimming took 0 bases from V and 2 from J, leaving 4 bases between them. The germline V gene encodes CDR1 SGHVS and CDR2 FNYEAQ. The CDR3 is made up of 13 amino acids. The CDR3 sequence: CASSLALNTEAFF. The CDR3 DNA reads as TGTGCCAGCAGCTTAGCCCTTAACACTGAAGCTTTCTTT.

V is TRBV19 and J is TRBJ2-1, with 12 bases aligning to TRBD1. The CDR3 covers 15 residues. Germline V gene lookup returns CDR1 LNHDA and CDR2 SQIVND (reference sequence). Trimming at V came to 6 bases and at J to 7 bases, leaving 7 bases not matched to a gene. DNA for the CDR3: TGTGCCAGTAGATTAGGGACAGGGGGCGGGAATGAGCAGTTCTTC. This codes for CASRLGTGGGNEQFF.

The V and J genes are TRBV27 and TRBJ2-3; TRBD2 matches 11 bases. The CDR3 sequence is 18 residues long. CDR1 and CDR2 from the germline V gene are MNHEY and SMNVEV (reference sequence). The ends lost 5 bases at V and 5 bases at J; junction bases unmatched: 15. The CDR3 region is CASSHDPLSGGARDTQYF. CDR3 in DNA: TGTGCCAGCAGTCACGACCCTCTTAGCGGGGGGGCCCGAGATACGCAGTATTTT.

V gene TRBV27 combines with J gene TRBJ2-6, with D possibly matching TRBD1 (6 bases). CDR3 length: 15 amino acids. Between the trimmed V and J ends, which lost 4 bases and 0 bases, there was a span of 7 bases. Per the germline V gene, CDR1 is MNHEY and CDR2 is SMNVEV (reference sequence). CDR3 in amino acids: CASSWTDSGANVLTF. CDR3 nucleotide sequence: TGTGCCAGCAGTTGGACAGACTCTGGGGCCAACGTCCTGACTTTC.